The 9 T cell receptor beta chains presented below share a single source sample, sequenced in a study of blood T cell repertoires in COVID-19. Sequencing was performed with immunoSEQ multiplex PCR; in TCRdb, only in-frame clones are kept and a portion is missing. Of some 120,000 clones listed, roughly four fifths are singletons. The sample taken for sequencing was peripheral blood. Receptors originate from a human donor in a cohort sampled during active COVID-19.

The chain uses TRBV5-8 and TRBJ1-2, with 9 bases lining up with TRBD1. Unmatched junction bases numbered 10, after V lost 4 bases and J lost 3 bases. The CDR3 spans 16 residues. CDR1 SGHTS and CDR2 YDEGEE come from the germline V gene. The CDR3 sequence: CASSPGTGPLDYGYTF. CDR3 nucleotide sequence: TGTGCCAGCAGCCCCGGGACAGGGCCGCTGGACTATGGCTACACCTTC.

This clone has a count of ten or more. This chain links TRBV6-2 or TRBV6-3 with TRBJ2-1; D might be TRBD2 (7 bases). Germline loops: CDR1 MNHEY, CDR2 SVGEGT. V lost 3 bases and J lost 9, with 15 bases in between. This CDR3 has 14 amino acids. The CDR3 spells CASSYWRGQGEQFF. CDR3 bases: TGTGCCAGCAGTTATTGGCGGGGGCAGGGTGAGCAGTTCTTC.

J is TRBJ1-2 and V is TRBV5-6; TRBD1 agrees at 11 bases. V lost 4 bases to trimming and J lost 7 bases; unmatched junction nucleotides: 6. Germline values: CDR1 SGHDT, CDR2 YYEEEE. The CDR3 loop spans 14 amino acids. CDR3 bases: TGTGCCAGCAGCAGGGACAGGGGGAAATTTGGCTACACCTTC. Translating gives CASSRDRGKFGYTF.

In its sample, this clone was seen once. The chain links TRBV5-1 to TRBJ2-3; 9 bases agree with TRBD1. V lost 2 bases and J lost 0; bases outside the gene matches: 7. Germline CDR1 and CDR2: SGHRS and YFSETQ. This CDR3 spans 17 amino acids. The chain's CDR3 is CASSLGTGSGSTDTQYF. Written as DNA, the CDR3 is TGCGCCAGCAGCTTAGGGACAGGGTCCGGGAGCACAGATACGCAGTATTTT.

The chain recombines TRBV5-6 with TRBJ1-1, with TRBD1 matching over 8 bases. The ends lost 0 bases at V and 4 bases at J; junction bases unmatched: 11. The CDR3 spans 17 residues. Germline CDR1 is SGHDT and CDR2 is YYEEEE. The DNA for the CDR3 is TGTGCCAGCAGCTTGGCCGGGGCAGGGGGCGCCGGCACTGAAGCTTTCTTT. It encodes CASSLAGAGGAGTEAFF.

The rearrangement links TRBV11-2 to TRBJ2-1, with 14 bases matching TRBD2. The CDR3 consists of 15 residues. Trimming removed 5 bases from V and 12 bases from J; junction bases left unmatched: 9. Germline-derived CDR1 and CDR2 are SGHAT and FQNNGV. The CDR3 sequence is CASSPGTSGGMGQFF. In DNA, the CDR3 is TGTGCCAGCAGCCCGGGGACTAGCGGGGGAATGGGGCAGTTCTTC.

The chain joins TRBV7-2 to TRBJ2-1, with 9 positions matching TRBD2. The V segment lost 4 bases and the J segment 5 bases; nucleotides outside the gene matches: 12. Per germline, CDR1 SGHTA and CDR2 FQGNSA. The CDR3 has 17 residues. CDR3 residues: CASSSPSGAGGHNEQFF. CDR3 DNA: TGTGCCAGCAGCTCCCCGTCCGGGGCGGGGGGGCACAATGAGCAGTTCTTC.

This clone was seen a few times. The chain joins TRBV6-5 to TRBJ1-1; 9 bases agree with TRBD1. This CDR3 has 15 amino acids. Per germline, CDR1 MNHEY and CDR2 SVGAGI. V trimming: 2 bases; J trimming: 3 bases; junction bases outside the gene matches: 4. The CDR3 is CASSYETGGYTEAFF. CDR3 DNA sequence: TGTGCCAGCAGTTACGAAACAGGGGGCTACACTGAAGCTTTCTTT.

V and J are TRBV4-1 and TRBJ1-4; D perhaps matches TRBD1 (6 bases). CDR1 is MGHRA, CDR2 YSYEKL, per germline. Trimming removed 2 bases from V and 5 bases from J, with 18 bases in between. The CDR3 runs to 17 residues. The CDR3 region has the DNA TGCGCCAGCAGCCAATTCTTCCCACAGGGAATGAATGAAAAACTGTTTTTT. Translating gives CASSQFFPQGMNEKLFF.